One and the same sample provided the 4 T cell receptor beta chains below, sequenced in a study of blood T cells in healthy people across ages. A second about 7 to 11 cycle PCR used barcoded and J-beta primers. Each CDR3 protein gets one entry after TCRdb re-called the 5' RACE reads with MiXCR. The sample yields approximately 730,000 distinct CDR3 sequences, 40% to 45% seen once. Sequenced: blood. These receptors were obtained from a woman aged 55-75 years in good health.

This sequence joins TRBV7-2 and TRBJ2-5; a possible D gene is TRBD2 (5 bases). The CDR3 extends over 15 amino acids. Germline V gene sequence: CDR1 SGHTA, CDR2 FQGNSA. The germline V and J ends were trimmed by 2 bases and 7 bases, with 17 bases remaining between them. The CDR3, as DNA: TGTGCCAGCAGCTTAAGTGGGAGTAGGGCCGGGACCCAGTACTTC. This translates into CASSLSGSRAGTQYF. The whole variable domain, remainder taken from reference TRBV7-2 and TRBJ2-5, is GAGVSQSPSNKVTEKGKDVELRCDPISGHTALYWYRQSLGQGLEFLIYFQGNSAPDKSGLPSDRFSAERTGGSVSTLTIQRTQQEDSAVYLCASSLSGSRAGTQYFGPGTRLLVL.

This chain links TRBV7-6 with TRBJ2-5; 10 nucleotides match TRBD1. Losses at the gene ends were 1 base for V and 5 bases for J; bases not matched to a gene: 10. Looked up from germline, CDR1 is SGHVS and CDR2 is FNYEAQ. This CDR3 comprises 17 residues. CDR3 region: CASSLEQTGGIVETQYF. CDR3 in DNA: TGTGCCAGCAGCTTAGAACAGACAGGGGGCATCGTGGAGACCCAGTACTTC.

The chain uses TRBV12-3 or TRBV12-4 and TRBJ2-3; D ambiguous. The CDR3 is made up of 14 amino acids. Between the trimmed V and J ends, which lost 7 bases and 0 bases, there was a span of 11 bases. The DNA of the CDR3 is TGTGCCAGCACCTTTCGGGCTAGCACAGATACGCAGTATTTT. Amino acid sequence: CASTFRASTDTQYF.

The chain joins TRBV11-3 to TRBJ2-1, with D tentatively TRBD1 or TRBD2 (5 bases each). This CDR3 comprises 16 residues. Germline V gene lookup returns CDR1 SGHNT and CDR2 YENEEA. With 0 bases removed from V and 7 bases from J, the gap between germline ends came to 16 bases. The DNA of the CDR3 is TGTGCCAGCAGCTTAGATCCTGGGGACGGGATAAATGAGCAGTTCTTC. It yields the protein CASSLDPGDGINEQFF.